The clone carrying this TCR beta chain was counted only a few times. The antigen remains unidentified. Tregs were sorted as CD4+CD25+CD127-/low cells. After constant-region reverse-primer amplification, full-length variable regions underwent semi-nested PCR with Nested Universal Primer A. TCRdb recomputed calls from the 5' RACE reads with MiXCR, one row per CDR3 protein. The table shows 50,000 to 65,000 distinct CDR3 sequences, with 20% to 25% occurring only once. Findings and caveats of the study: Tumor memory CD4+ T cell TCR gene usage clustered with blood and lymph node memory CD4+ cells and lymph node naive CD4+ cells. Greatest tumor Treg TCR overlap was with tumor naive CD4+ cells. Larger-cohort validation covered only one TCR beta V-J rearrangement.

The CDR3 is made up of 14 amino acids. V gave up 5 bases and J gave up 3 bases, with 11 bases separating them. The chain combines TRBV12-3 or TRBV12-4 with TRBJ1-5, with D possibly matching TRBD1 (5 bases). The sequencing sample was made of tumor-infiltrating Tregs sorted from the breast tumor. The origin of this receptor is a female donor with breast cancer. The DNA of the CDR3 is TGTGCCAGCAGTATACAGGTACTCAATCAGCCCCAGCATTTT. Encoded protein: CASSIQVLNQPQHF.